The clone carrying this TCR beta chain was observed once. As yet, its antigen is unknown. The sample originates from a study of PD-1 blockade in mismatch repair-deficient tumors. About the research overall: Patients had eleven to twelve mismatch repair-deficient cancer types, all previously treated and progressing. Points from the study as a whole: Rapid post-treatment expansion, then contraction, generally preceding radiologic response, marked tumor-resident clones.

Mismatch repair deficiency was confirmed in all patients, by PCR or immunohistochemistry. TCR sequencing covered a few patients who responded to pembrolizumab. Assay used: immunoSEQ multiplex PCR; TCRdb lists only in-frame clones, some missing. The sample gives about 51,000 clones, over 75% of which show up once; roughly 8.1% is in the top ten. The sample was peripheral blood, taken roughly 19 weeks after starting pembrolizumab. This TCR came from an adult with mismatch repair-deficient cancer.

The CDR3 loop is CATSIVRNYEQYF. CDR3 bases: TGTGCCACCAGCATTGTTCGAAACTACGAGCAGTACTTC. This chain links TRBV15 with TRBJ2-7; D unresolved. Trimming removed 4 bases from V and 3 bases from J, with 10 bases in between. The germline V gene encodes CDR1 LNHNV and CDR2 YYDKDF (reference sequence). The length of the CDR3 is 13 residues.